The 14 T cell receptor beta chains below all came from one sample that was sequenced in a study of blood T cell repertoires in COVID-19. The protocol was immunoSEQ multiplex PCR, while the TCRdb copy is restricted to in-frame clones and leaves out a portion. This table has roughly 240,000 clones, roughly 82% appearing once. Sequencing input: peripheral blood. All receptors come from a woman aged 70 to 79 with acute or convalescent COVID-19.

This chain uses TRBV9 with TRBJ1-5; TRBD1 matches at 7 bases. The CDR3 is made up of 14 amino acids. CDR1 and CDR2 from the germline V gene are SGDLS and YYNGEE. The V segment lost 4 bases and the J segment 2 bases; nucleotides outside the gene matches: 3. The CDR3 region has the DNA TGTGCCAGCAGCATTGGGACAGGCAATCAGCCCCAGCATTTT. Amino acid sequence: CASSIGTGNQPQHF. The full variable domain, in which reference TRBV9 and TRBJ1-5 provide the parts outside the CDR3, is DSGVTQTPKHLITATGQRVTLRCSPRSGDLSVYWYQQSLDQGLQFLIQYYNGEERAKGNILERFSAQQFPDLHSELNLSSLELGDSALYFCASSIGTGNQPQHFGDGTRLSIL.

V is TRBV5-1 and J is TRBJ2-1, with D hard to call. The germline V gene has CDR1 SGHRS and CDR2 YFSETQ. The V gene lost 3 bases and the J gene lost 5 bases, with 6 bases spanning the gap. The CDR3 loop spans 12 amino acids. As DNA, the CDR3 is TGCGCCAGCAGCTCAGTGGACAATGAGCAGTTCTTC. Its protein is CASSSVDNEQFF.

The V gene is TRBV9, the J gene TRBJ1-4; tentative D call: TRBD1 (5 bases). V lost 1 base to trimming and J lost 8 bases, with 15 bases between them. The CDR3 is made up of 15 amino acids. Germline V CDR1 and CDR2: SGDLS, YYNGEE. Written as DNA, the CDR3 is TGTGCCAGCAGCGTAATGATGGGGGGAGACGAAAAACTGTTTTTT. Amino acid sequence: CASSVMMGGDEKLFF.

This clone has only one observation. The J gene is TRBJ1-6, the V gene TRBV10-3; D possibly corresponds to TRBD1 (5 bases). With 4 bases removed from V and 9 bases from J, the gap between germline ends came to 13 bases. Germline lookup yields CDR1 ENHRY and CDR2 SYGVKD. This CDR3 is built from 14 residues. CDR3 residues: CAISGTSYGSPLHF. The CDR3 nucleotides read TGTGCCATCAGTGGGACATCTTACGGTTCACCCCTCCACTTT.

The rearrangement uses TRBV27 and TRBJ2-7, with 10 bases that match TRBD1. The CDR3 is made up of 14 amino acids. The V gene end was trimmed by 5 bases and the J gene end by 3 bases; junction bases not matched to a gene: 4. Germline CDR1 MNHEY, CDR2 SMNVEV (reference sequence). CDR3 region: CASSPRDRGYEQYF. In DNA, the CDR3 is TGTGCCAGCAGTCCCCGGGACAGGGGCTACGAGCAGTACTTC.

J is TRBJ2-1 and V is TRBV7-9; 7 bases are shared with TRBD2. V was clipped by 5 bases and J by 0 bases; unmatched bases: 7. The CDR3 is 16 residues long. Germline V gives CDR1 SEHNR, CDR2 FQNEAQ (reference sequence). CDR3 nucleotide sequence: TGTGCCAGCAGCCCGGGACTACCCAGCTCCTACAATGAGCAGTTCTTC. Encoded protein: CASSPGLPSSYNEQFF.

In nucleotides, the CDR3 is TGTGCCAGCAGTTCTTACATGCCGTTCTTC. This codes for CASSSYMPFF. The V call is TRBV7-2, the J call TRBJ2-1, with D unresolved. V was trimmed by 6 bases and J by 15 bases, leaving 12 bases between them. The CDR3 consists of 10 residues. The germline V gene has CDR1 SGHTA and CDR2 FQGNSA. The complete variable domain, with remaining parts taken from reference TRBV7-2 and TRBJ2-1, reads GAGVSQSPSNKVTEKGKDVELRCDPISGHTALYWYRQSLGQGLEFLIYFQGNSAPDKSGLPSDRFSAERTGGSVSTLTIQRTQQEDSAVYLCASSSYMPFFGPGTRLTVL.

The chain recombines TRBV12-3 or TRBV12-4 with TRBJ1-1; maybe TRBD1 (6 bases). CDR3 length: 10 residues. The V gene lost 10 bases and the J gene lost 10 bases, with 13 bases spanning the gap. This chain's CDR3 is CAIRQERAFF. The CDR3 coding sequence is TGTGCCATCCGACAGGAAAGAGCTTTCTTT.

This chain links TRBV27 with TRBJ1-3; D may be TRBD1 (6 bases). The V end was cut by 1 base, the J end by 3 bases, with 22 bases between. The CDR3 is 19 amino acids. Germline lookup yields CDR1 MNHEY and CDR2 SMNVEV (reference sequence). CDR3 loop: CASSLYPPRQENRGNTIYF. The CDR3 region has the DNA TGTGCCAGCAGTTTATACCCTCCTCGACAGGAAAATCGTGGAAACACCATATATTTT.

V gene TRBV3-1 (or the pseudogene TRBV3-2) combines with J gene TRBJ1-5, with 7 bases matching TRBD1. J was trimmed by 3 bases and V by 3 bases; bases with no gene match: 5. This CDR3 has 15 amino acids. Germline CDR1 and CDR2: LGHDT and YNNKEL (reference sequence). DNA of the CDR3: TGTGCCAGCAGCCAGACAGGGAACACCAATCAGCCCCAGCATTTT. It yields the protein CASSQTGNTNQPQHF.

This clone was counted a single time. The J gene is TRBJ1-1, the V gene TRBV6-5; tentative D call: TRBD1 (5 bases). This CDR3 has 12 residues. V lost 6 bases to trimming and J lost 9 bases, with 14 bases between them. Germline CDR1 MNHEY, CDR2 SVGAGI. The CDR3, as DNA: TGTGCCAGCAGGGTAGCAGGGCGAAAAGCTTTCTTT. It is translated as CASRVAGRKAFF.

The chain uses TRBV2 and TRBJ2-2, with a weak D call TRBD1 (6 bases). CDR3 length equals 15 residues. Germline-derived CDR1 and CDR2 are SNHLY and FYNNEI. V dropped 5 bases and J dropped 5 bases, with 15 bases sitting between them. This CDR3 reads CASSPFGTRTGELFF. The CDR3 DNA sequence: TGTGCCAGCAGTCCTTTCGGGACAAGAACCGGGGAGCTGTTTTTT. Complete variable domain (other parts from reference TRBV2 and TRBJ2-2): EPEVTQTPSHQVTQMGQEVILRCVPISNHLYFYWYRQILGQKVEFLVSFYNNEISEKSEIFDDQFSVERPDGSNFTLKIRSTKLEDSAMYFCASSPFGTRTGELFFGEGSRLTVL.

This chain joins TRBV10-3 and TRBJ1-1; D is perhaps TRBD1 (5 bases). The CDR3 contains 13 residues. The V and J ends lost 4 bases and 0 bases respectively, with 6 bases between them. Germline loops: CDR1 ENHRY, CDR2 SYGVKD. CDR3 loop: CAISAGLNTEAFF. Here the CDR3 DNA reads TGTGCCATCAGTGCAGGGTTGAACACTGAAGCTTTCTTT.

This sequence joins TRBV4-1 and TRBJ1-2; 8 positions agree with TRBD1. The germline V gene encodes CDR1 MGHRA and CDR2 YSYEKL. The CDR3 loop spans 15 amino acids. V lost 2 bases, J lost 4 bases, and 6 bases stayed unmatched. CDR3 protein: CASSQTIGTGYGYTF. The CDR3 nucleotides are TGCGCCAGCAGCCAAACGATCGGGACAGGCTATGGCTACACCTTC.